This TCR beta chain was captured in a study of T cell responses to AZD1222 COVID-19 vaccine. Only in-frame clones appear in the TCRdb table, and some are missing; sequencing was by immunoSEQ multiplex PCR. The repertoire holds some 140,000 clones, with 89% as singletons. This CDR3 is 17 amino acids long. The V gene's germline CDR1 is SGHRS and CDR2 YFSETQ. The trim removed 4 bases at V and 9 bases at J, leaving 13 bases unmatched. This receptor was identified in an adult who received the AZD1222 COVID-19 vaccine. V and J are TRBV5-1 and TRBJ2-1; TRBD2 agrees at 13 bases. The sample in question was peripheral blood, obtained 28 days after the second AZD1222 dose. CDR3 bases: TGCGCCAGCAGCCCCTACAAAACTAGCGGGGGGGCCGGTGAGCAGTTCTTC. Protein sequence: CASSPYKTSGGAGEQFF.